This TCR beta chain appears in the sequencing data of a study of technical replicates of blood from a handful of donors. The data were produced by immunoSEQ multiplex PCR, yet TCRdb's version contains in-frame clones alone and is incomplete. The table records 76,000 or so clones, roughly 90% of them present only once. CDR3 length equals 15 residues. The germline V gene has CDR1 LNHNV and CDR2 YYDKDF (reference sequence). Trimming at V came to 3 bases and at J to 4 bases, leaving 6 bases not matched to a gene. This TCR was recovered from a human donor in good health. The specimen sequenced was T cells isolated from PBMCs. This chain connects TRBV15 to TRBJ1-5, with 7 bases aligning to TRBD1. The CDR3 DNA follows: TGTGCCACCAGCAGGGGTAAGGGGGCGAATCAGCCCCAGCATTTT. Translating it yields CATSRGKGANQPQHF. Full variable domain (rest looked up from reference TRBV15 and TRBJ1-5): DAMVIQNPRYQVTQFGKPVTLSCSQTLNHNVMYWYQQKSSQAPKLLFHYYDKDFNNEADTPDNFQSRRPNTSFCFLDIRSPGLGDTAMYLCATSRGKGANQPQHFGDGTRLSIL.